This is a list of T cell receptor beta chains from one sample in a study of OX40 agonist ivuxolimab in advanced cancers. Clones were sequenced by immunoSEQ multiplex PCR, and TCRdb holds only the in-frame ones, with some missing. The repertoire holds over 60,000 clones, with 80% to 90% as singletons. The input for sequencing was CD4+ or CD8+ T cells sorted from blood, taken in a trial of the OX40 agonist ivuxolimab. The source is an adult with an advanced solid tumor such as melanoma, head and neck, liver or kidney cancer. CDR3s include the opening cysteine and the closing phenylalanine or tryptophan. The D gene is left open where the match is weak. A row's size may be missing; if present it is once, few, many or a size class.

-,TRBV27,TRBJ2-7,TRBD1,TGTGCCAGCAGCCGGGACAGGTACTACGAGCAGTACTTC,CASSRDRYYEQYF
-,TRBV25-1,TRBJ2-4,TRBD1,TGTGCCAGCAGCTCAACCGGGACAGGGAGGGACATTCAGTACTTC,CASSSTGTGRDIQYF
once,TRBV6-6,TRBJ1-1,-,TGTCCCAGCAGGGTTGGAGCAGGGTACACTGAAGCTTTCTTT,CPSRVGAGYTEAFF
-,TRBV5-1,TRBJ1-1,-,TGCGCCAGCAGCAAACAGGGCGTGAACACTGAAGCTTTCTTT,CASSKQGVNTEAFF
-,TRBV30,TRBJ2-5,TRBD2,TGTGCCTGGAGTCCCCAAGGTAGCGGGGAGCAAGAGACCCAGTACTTC,CAWSPQGSGEQETQYF
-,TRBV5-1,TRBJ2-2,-,TGCGCCAGCAGCTTGGAGCGGACGGTGAACACCGGGGAGCTGTTTTTT,CASSLERTVNTGELFF
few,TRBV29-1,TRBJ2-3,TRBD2,TGCAGCGTTGGGACTAGCGGGAGGACAGATACGCAGTATTTT,CSVGTSGRTDTQYF
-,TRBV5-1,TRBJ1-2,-,TGCGCCAGCAGCTTACAGGCCCGGGCTGGCTACACCTTC,CASSLQARAGYTF
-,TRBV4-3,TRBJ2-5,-,TGCGCCAGCAGCCAAGATACCCCGGGTCCACAAGAGACCCAGTACTTC,CASSQDTPGPQETQYF
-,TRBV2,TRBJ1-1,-,TGTGCCAGCAGCTGGTCGACCGGGAACCCTGAAGCTTTCTTT,CASSWSTGNPEAFF
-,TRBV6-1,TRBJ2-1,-,TGTGCCCTGGGACGGTACAACGGTGAGCAGTTCTTC,CALGRYNGEQFF
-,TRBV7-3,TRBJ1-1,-,TGTGCCAGCAGATGGGACAAGGAGGGAGAAGCTTTCTTT,CASRWDKEGEAFF
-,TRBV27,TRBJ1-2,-,TGTGCCAGCAGATTTTATCAGGGGTTGAACTATGGCTACACCTTC,CASRFYQGLNYGYTF
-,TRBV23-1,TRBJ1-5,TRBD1,TGCGCCAGTCCCGGGACAGGGAAGCAGCCCCAGCATTTT,CASPGTGKQPQHF
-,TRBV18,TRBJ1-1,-,TGTGCCAGCTCACCGAGGACCGTCCAGAACACTGAAGCTTTCTTT,CASSPRTVQNTEAFF
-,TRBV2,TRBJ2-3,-,TGTGCCAGCAGCCTGCAGGGGTTAAGCACAGATACGCAGTATTTT,CASSLQGLSTDTQYF
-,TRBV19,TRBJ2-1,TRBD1,TGTGCCACTAGAACTTGGGACAGGGGAAATGAGCAGTTCTTC,CATRTWDRGNEQFF
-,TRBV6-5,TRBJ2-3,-,TGTGCCAGCAGTTACTCAGGTTACGAGGATACGCAGTATTTT,CASSYSGYEDTQYF
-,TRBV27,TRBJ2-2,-,TGTGCCAGCAGTTTATCTTCTGGGGGGAACACCGGGGAGCTGTTTTTT,CASSLSSGGNTGELFF
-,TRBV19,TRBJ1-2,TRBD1,TGTGCCAGTAGTCCCTCCGGGACAGGAAGGATCTATGGCTACACCTTC,CASSPSGTGRIYGYTF
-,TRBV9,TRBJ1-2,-,TGTGCCAGCAGCTCCACAGGGAACTATGGCTACACCTTC,CASSSTGNYGYTF
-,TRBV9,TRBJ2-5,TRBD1,TGTGCCAGCAGCGTAGTCGGACAGGGCCACGAGACCCAGTACTTC,CASSVVGQGHETQYF
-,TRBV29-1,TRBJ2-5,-,TGCAGCGTTGAAGATCAAGGGTTAGGGACCCAGTACTTC,CSVEDQGLGTQYF
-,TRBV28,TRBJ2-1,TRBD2,TGTGCCAGCAGTTTAGGACTAGGGAGAGGCTCCTACAATGAGCAGTTCTTC,CASSLGLGRGSYNEQFF
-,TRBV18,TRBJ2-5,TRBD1,TGTGCCAGCTCACTGAGCGGACAGGGGGCCTTAGAGACCCAGTACTTC,CASSLSGQGALETQYF
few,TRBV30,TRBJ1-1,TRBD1,TGTGCCTTACAGGGGTCTTTCTTT,CALQGSFF
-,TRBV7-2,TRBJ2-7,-,TGTGCCAGCAGCTTAAACCATAGGAGACCTTACGAGCAGTACTTC,CASSLNHRRPYEQYF
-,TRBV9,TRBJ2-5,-,TGTGCCAGCAGCGTAGGGATTCAGCGCCTCGTGGAGACCCAGTACTTC,CASSVGIQRLVETQYF
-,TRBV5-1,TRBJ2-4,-,TGCGCCAGCAGCAAGGGAAACATTCAGTACTTC,CASSKGNIQYF
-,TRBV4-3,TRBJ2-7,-,TGCGCCAGCAGCCAAGATTTTATAGCCAACGAGCAGTACTTC,CASSQDFIANEQYF
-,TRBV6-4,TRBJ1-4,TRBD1,TGTGCCAGCAGTGAGGGACAGGGGTTCCGAAAACTGTTTTTT,CASSEGQGFRKLFF
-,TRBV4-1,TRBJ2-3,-,TGCGCCAGCAGCCAAGGGTACCGACCAAGCACAGATACGCAGTATTTT,CASSQGYRPSTDTQYF
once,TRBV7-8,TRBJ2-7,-,TGTGCCAGCAGCCCGAGCTACGAGCAGTACTTC,CASSPSYEQYF
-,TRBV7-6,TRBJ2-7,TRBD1,TGTGCCAGCAGCCCACAATTGACAGGGTCCTACGAGCAGTACTTC,CASSPQLTGSYEQYF
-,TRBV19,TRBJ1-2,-,TGTGCCAGTAGTATAACGGCGCCGGGCTATGGCTACACCTTC,CASSITAPGYGYTF
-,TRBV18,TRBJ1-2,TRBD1,TGTGCCAGCTCACCAACCAGGGTGAGGGACAGTGGGGCTGGCTACACCTTC,CASSPTRVRDSGAGYTF
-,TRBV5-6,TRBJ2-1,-,TGTGCCAGCAGCTTGCCCGGGGTCAATGAGCAGTTCTTC,CASSLPGVNEQFF
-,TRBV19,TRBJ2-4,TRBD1,TGTGCCAGTAGCTGGGCCGGGACAGGGGAAAACATTCAGTACTTC,CASSWAGTGENIQYF